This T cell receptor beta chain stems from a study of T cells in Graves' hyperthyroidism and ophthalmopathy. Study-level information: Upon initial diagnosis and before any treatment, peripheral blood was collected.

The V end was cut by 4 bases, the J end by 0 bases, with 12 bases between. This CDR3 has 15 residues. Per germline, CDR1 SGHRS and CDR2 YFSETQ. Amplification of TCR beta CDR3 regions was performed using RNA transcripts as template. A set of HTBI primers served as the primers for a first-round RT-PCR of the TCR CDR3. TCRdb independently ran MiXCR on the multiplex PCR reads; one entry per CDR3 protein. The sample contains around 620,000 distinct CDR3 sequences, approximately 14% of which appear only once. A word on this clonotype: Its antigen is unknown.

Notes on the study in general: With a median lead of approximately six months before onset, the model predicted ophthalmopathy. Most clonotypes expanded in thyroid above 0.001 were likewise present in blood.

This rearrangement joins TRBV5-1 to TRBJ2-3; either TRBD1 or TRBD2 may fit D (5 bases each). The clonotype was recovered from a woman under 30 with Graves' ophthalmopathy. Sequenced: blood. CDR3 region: CASSPEDTSTDTQYF. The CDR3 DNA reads TGCGCCAGCAGCCCGGAGGACACTAGCACAGATACGCAGTATTTT.